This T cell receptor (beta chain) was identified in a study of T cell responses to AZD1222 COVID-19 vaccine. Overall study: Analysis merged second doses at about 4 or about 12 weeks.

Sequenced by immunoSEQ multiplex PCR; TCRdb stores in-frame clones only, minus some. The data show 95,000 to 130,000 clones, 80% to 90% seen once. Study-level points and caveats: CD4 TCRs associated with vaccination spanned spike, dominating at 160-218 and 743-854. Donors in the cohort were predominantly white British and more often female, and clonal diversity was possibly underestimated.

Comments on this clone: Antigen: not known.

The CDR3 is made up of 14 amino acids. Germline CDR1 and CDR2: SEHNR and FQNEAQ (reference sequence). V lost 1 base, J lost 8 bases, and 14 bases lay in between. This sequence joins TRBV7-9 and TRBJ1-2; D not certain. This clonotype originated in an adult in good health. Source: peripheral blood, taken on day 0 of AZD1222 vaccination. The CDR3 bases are TGTGCCAGCAGCTTAGAGGGCGGGATAGGAGGCTACACCTTC. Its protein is CASSLEGGIGGYTF.